This TCR beta chain was obtained from a study of blood T cell repertoires in COVID-19. V lost 0 bases, J lost 4 bases, and 12 bases stayed unmatched. The CDR3 is 19 residues long. The V gene's germline CDR1 is LGHNA and CDR2 YNFKEQ. Per the study methods: Scientists estimated how many nucleated cells there were by amplifying reference gene primers. Assay: immunoSEQ multiplex PCR; the TCRdb copy retains only in-frame clones and omits some. V, J and clone size are taken as reported in that table, and D and trimming were inferred from the DNA itself. The sample carries 450,000 to 500,000 clones, approximately 83% recorded once.

This receptor was obtained from a human donor in a cohort sampled during active COVID-19. Sequencing used peripheral blood. This chain uses TRBV4-2 with TRBJ2-1; TRBD2 matches 10 bases. The CDR3 is CASSQDPTASGSMYNEQFF. The CDR3, as DNA: TGTGCCAGCAGCCAAGACCCGACGGCTAGCGGGAGTATGTACAATGAGCAGTTCTTC.